These 9 T cell receptor beta chains share one sample of origin, sequenced in a study of T-cell reconstitution after alpha-beta-depleted transplantation in children. Using unique molecular identifiers, the investigators prepared the TCRbeta library. In TCRdb, the PCR reads were re-called with MiXCR into one record per CDR3 protein. In the table there are about 980,000 distinct CDR3 sequences, roughly 29% of which are singletons. The sample was PBMCs, mostly from graft donor cells, taken 360 days after TCRalphabeta/CD19-depleted stem cell transplant. Source of these receptors: a boy under three years old who had a stem cell transplant for SCID, so the T cells may come from the graft donor.

A few counts support this clonotype. The chain links TRBV7-6 to TRBJ2-1; D perhaps matches TRBD1 (5 bases). V lost 2 bases to trimming and J lost 4 bases, with 15 bases between them. This CDR3 contains 16 residues. Germline V lookup: CDR1 SGHVS, CDR2 FNYEAQ. CDR3 amino acids: CASSLFLTAVYNEQFF. In DNA form, the CDR3 reads TGTGCCAGCAGCTTATTCTTGACAGCTGTTTACAATGAGCAGTTCTTC. Combining the CDR3 with reference TRBV7-6 and TRBJ2-1 gives the whole variable domain GAGVSQSPRYKVTKRGQDVALRCDPISGHVSLYWYRQALGQGPEFLTYFNYEAQQDKSGLPNDRFSAERPEGSISTLTIQRTEQRDSAMYRCASSLFLTAVYNEQFFGPGTRLTVL.

The chain carries TRBV2 and TRBJ2-7; D is undetermined. This CDR3 has 13 residues. V shed 5 bases and J shed 5 bases, with 13 bases lying between them. CDR1 is SNHLY, CDR2 FYNNEI, per germline. CDR3 coding DNA: TGTGCCAGCAGTCCGGGTTTCCCTAACGAGCAGTACTTC. It yields the protein CASSPGFPNEQYF.

This clonotype was counted ten times or more. The chain employs TRBV5-6 and TRBJ1-2; D is uncertain. The CDR3 is made up of 13 amino acids. V lost 1 base and J 4 bases, leaving 8 bases between the germline ends. Germline loops: CDR1 SGHDT, CDR2 YYEEEE. CDR3 DNA: TGTGCCAGCAGCTTGAATCTCTTCTATGGCTACACCTTC. Its protein product is CASSLNLFYGYTF.

The chain combines TRBV15 with TRBJ1-6, with D tentatively TRBD1 (5 bases). Trimming pared 1 base from V and 7 bases from J, leaving 11 bases between. Germline lookup yields CDR1 LNHNV and CDR2 YYDKDF (reference sequence). The CDR3 runs 15 residues. The CDR3 sequence: CATSRGVGRNSPLHF. The CDR3 DNA reads as TGTGCCACCAGCAGAGGCGTGGGGCGGAATTCACCCCTCCACTTT.

This clonotype was counted a few times. The chain is built from TRBV6-2 or TRBV6-3 and TRBJ2-7; 10 bases match TRBD2. CDR3 size: 16 residues. Trimming took 2 bases from V and 2 from J; bases not matched to a gene: 6. Germline-derived CDR1 and CDR2 are MNHEY and SVGEGT. The CDR3 sequence is CASSYDPLAGAYEQYF. The CDR3 DNA follows: TGTGCCAGCAGTTACGACCCCCTAGCGGGGGCCTACGAGCAGTACTTC.

The chain recombines TRBV5-4 with TRBJ2-5; no clear D. Germline CDR1 reads SGHNT; CDR2 reads YYREEE (reference sequence). The CDR3 contains 14 residues. Trimming removed 0 bases at V and 5 bases at J, with 11 bases between. For the CDR3, the DNA is TGTGCCAGCAGCTTGGACCTCTTTGTGGAGACCCAGTACTTC. This sequence encodes CASSLDLFVETQYF.

A few counts support this clonotype. This chain connects TRBV29-1 to TRBJ2-2; perhaps D is TRBD1 or TRBD2 (6 bases each). V was cut by 6 bases and J by 6 bases, with 11 bases left in between. Germline values: CDR1 SQVTM, CDR2 ANQGSEA. The CDR3 is 12 residues long. The CDR3 DNA follows: TGCAGCGTCTCAGGGGAGGCCGGGGAGCTGTTTTTT. This gives the protein CSVSGEAGELFF.

The rearrangement joins TRBV29-1 to TRBJ1-4; tentative D call: TRBD1 (6 bases). The CDR3 is 12 residues long. Germline CDR1 reads SQVTM; CDR2 reads ANQGSEA. The ends were cut back, 4 bases at V and 7 bases at J, with 10 bases in the middle. Here the CDR3 DNA reads TGCAGCGTTGCCAGGGGAGCTGAAAAACTGTTTTTT. Its translation is CSVARGAEKLFF.

A few counts support this clonotype. The V and J genes are TRBV7-8 and TRBJ1-2; 7 nucleotides line up with TRBD1. The V gene's germline CDR1 is SGHVS and CDR2 FQNEAQ. V gave up 1 base and J gave up 5 bases; unmatched junction bases: 10. The CDR3 is made up of 16 amino acids. CDR3 sequence (DNA): TGTGCCAGCAGCTTAGTAACCACAGGGGCCCAATATGGCTACACCTTC. Its protein is CASSLVTTGAQYGYTF.